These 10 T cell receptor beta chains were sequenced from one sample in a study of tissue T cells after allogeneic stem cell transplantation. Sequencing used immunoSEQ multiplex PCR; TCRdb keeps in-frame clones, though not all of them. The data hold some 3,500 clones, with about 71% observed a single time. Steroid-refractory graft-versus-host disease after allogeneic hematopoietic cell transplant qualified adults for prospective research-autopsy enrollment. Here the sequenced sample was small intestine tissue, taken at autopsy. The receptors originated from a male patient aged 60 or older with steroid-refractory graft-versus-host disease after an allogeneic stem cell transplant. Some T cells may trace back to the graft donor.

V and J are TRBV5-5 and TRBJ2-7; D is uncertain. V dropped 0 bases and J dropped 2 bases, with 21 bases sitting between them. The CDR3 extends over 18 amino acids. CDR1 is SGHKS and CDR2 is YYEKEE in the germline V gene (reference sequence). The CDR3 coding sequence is TGTGCCAGCAGCTTGGAGTCCGGCTCCCTAAATCCAGCCTACGAGCAGTACTTC. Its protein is CASSLESGSLNPAYEQYF.

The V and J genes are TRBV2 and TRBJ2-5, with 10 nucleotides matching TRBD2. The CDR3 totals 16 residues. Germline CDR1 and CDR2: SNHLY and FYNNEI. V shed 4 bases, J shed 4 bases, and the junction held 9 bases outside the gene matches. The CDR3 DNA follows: TGTGCCAGCAGTGTTCCGGCTAGCGGGGGAGGAGAGACCCAGTACTTC. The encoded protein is CASSVPASGGGETQYF.

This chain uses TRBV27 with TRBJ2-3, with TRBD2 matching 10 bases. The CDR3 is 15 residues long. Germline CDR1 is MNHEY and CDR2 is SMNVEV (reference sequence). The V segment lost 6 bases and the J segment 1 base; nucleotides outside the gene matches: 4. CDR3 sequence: CASRGLAGGTDTQYF. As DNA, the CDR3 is TGTGCCAGCAGGGGGCTAGCGGGGGGCACAGATACGCAGTATTTT.

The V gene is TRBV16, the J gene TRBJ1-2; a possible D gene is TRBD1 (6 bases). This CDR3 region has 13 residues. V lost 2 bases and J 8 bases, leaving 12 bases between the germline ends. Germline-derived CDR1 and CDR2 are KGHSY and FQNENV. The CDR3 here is CASSQGTRGGYTF. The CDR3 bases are TGTGCCAGCAGCCAAGGGACACGGGGAGGCTACACCTTC.

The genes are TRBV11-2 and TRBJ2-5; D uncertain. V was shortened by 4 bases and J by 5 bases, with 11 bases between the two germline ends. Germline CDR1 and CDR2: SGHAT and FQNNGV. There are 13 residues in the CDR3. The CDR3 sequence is CASSWQTAETQYF. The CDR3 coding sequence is TGTGCCAGCAGCTGGCAGACTGCTGAGACCCAGTACTTC.

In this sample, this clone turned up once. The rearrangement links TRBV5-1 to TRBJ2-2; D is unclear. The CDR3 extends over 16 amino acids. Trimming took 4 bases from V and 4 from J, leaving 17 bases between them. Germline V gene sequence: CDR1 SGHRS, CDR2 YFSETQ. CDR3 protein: CASSLLLVPSTGELFF. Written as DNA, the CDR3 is TGCGCCAGCAGCCTGCTATTAGTCCCTAGCACCGGGGAGCTGTTTTTT.

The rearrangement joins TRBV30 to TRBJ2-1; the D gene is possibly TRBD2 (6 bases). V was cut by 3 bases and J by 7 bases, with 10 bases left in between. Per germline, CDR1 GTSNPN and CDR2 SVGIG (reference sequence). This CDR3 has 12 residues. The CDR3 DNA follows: TGTGCCTGGAGGCGGGCGGGGAATGAGCAGTTCTTC. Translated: CAWRRAGNEQFF.

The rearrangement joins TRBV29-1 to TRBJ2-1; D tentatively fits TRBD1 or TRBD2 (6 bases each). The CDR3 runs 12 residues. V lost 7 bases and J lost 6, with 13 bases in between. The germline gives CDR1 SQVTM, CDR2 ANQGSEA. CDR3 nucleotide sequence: TGCAGCGCCGGGGGACATTCCAATGAGCAGTTCTTC. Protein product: CSAGGHSNEQFF.

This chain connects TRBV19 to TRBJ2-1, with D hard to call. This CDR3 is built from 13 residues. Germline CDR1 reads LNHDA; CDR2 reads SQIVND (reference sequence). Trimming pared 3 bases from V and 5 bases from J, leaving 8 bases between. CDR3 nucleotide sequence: TGTGCCAGTAGTATTACAGCAGACAATGAGCAGTTCTTC. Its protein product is CASSITADNEQFF.

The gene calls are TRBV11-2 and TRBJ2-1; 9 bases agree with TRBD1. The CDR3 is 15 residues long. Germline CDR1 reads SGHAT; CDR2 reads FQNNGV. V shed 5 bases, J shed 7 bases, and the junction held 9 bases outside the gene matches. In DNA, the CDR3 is TGTGCCAGCAGCCTTGACAGGGGGATTAGTAATGAGCAGTTCTTC. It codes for CASSLDRGISNEQFF.